Below, 6 T cell receptor beta chains from the same sample are listed, as sequenced in a study of T-cell memory formation after mild COVID-19. TCRdb re-derived calls from the 5' RACE reads in MiXCR, one entry per CDR3 protein. Of some 300,000 distinct CDR3 sequences in the sample, under 25% were seen once. The sequencing sample was made of PBMCs or a T cell subset sorted from them (not recorded which). The receptors originated from a man between 18 and 35 years old who had mild COVID-19 (a few samples of this study predate the infection). Cell type and time point are not known.

This clonotype has a count of ten or more. The chain combines TRBV7-2 with TRBJ1-1; D is undetermined. The CDR3 extends over 13 amino acids. CDR1 SGHTA and CDR2 FQGNSA come from the germline V gene. Trimming took 5 bases from V and 1 from J, leaving 8 bases between them. For the CDR3, the DNA is TGTGCCAGCAGCACCCAGGCGAACACTGAAGCTTTCTTT. This codes for CASSTQANTEAFF.

This clonotype was detected ten times or more. The rearrangement links TRBV7-9 to TRBJ2-3; 12 positions match TRBD2. The CDR3 has 16 amino acids. J was trimmed by 5 bases and V by 3 bases; bases with no gene match: 6. In germline, CDR1 is SEHNR, CDR2 FQNEAQ (reference sequence). CDR3 sequence: CASSLALAGGQDTQYF. CDR3 DNA: TGTGCCAGCAGCTTGGCCCTAGCGGGGGGGCAAGATACGCAGTATTTT.

This clonotype was counted only a few times. The chain recombines TRBV19 with TRBJ1-2; D gene ambiguous. V was cut by 6 bases and J by 3 bases, with 5 bases left in between. Germline-derived CDR1 and CDR2 are LNHDA and SQIVND (reference sequence). There are 11 residues in the CDR3. For the CDR3, the DNA is TGTGCCAGTAGGCGTTACTATGGCTACACCTTC. This gives the protein CASRRYYGYTF.

A few counts support this clonotype. The rearrangement uses TRBV7-2 and TRBJ1-2; 8 bases map to TRBD1. J lost 7 bases, V lost 3 bases, and 4 bases had no gene match. There are 13 residues in the CDR3. Germline CDR1 and CDR2: SGHTA and FQGNSA. The CDR3: CASSLDRESGYTF. CDR3 DNA: TGTGCCAGCAGCTTGGACAGGGAATCTGGCTACACCTTC.

V and J are TRBV9 and TRBJ2-5, with 8 nucleotides matching TRBD2. V dropped 3 bases and J dropped 3; count of bases not matched to a gene: 1. CDR1 and CDR2 from the germline V gene are SGDLS and YYNGEE. The CDR3 loop spans 13 amino acids. The CDR3 is CASSAGGEETQYF. The CDR3 region has the DNA TGTGCCAGCAGCGCGGGGGGGGAAGAGACCCAGTACTTC.

This clonotype was seen only once. This chain uses TRBV30 with TRBJ2-7; D assignment may be TRBD1 or TRBD2 (5 bases each). The length of the CDR3 is 14 residues. V was cut by 1 base and J by 2 bases, with 12 bases left in between. Germline V gene data show CDR1 as GTSNPN and CDR2 as SVGIG (reference sequence). CDR3 sequence (DNA): TGTGCCTGGAGTGGACCCGGGGCTCCCTACGAGCAGTACTTC. Translation gives CAWSGPGAPYEQYF.